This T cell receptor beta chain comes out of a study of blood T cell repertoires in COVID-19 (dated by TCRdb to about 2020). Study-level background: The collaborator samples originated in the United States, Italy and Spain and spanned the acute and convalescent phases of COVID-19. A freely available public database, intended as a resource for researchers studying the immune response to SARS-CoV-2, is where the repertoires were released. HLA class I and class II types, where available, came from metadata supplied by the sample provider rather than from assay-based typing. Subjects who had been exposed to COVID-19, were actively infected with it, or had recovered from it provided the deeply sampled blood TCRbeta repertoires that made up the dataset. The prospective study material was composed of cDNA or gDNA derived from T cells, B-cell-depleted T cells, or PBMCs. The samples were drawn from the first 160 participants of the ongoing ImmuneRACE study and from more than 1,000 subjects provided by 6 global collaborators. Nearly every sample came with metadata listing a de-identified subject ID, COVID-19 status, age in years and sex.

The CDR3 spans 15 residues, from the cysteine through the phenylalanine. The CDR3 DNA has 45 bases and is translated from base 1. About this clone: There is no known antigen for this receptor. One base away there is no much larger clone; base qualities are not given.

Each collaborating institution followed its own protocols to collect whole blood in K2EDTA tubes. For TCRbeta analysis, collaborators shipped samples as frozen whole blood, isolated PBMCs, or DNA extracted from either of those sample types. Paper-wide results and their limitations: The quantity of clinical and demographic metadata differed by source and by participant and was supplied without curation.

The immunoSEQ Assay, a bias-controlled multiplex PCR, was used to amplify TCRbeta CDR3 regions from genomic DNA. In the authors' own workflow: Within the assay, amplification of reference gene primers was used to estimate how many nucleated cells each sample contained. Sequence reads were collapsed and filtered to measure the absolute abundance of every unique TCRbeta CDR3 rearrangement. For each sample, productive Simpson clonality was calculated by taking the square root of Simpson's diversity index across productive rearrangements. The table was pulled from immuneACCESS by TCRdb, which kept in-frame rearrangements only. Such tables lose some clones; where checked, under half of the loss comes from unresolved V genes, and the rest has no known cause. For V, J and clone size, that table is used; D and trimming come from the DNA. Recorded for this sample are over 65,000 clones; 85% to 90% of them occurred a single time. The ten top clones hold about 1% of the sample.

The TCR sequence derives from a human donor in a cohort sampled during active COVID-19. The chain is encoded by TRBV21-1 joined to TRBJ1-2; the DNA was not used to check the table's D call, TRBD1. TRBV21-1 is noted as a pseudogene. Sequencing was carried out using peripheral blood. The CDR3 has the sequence CASSKASQGDDGYTF. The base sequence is TGTGCCAGCAGCAAAGCGAGCCAGGGTGACGATGGCTACACCTTC.